Below are 20 T cell receptor beta chains sequenced from a single sample in a study of Ad26.COV2.S vaccination and SARS-CoV-2 variants. Treatment meaning: 19 received Ad26.COV2.S at low or high dose, single or two shots; roughly five received placebo; per-sample allocation not given. Sampling took place 63 days after the first vaccine or placebo injection. Produced via immunoSEQ multiplex PCR; TCRdb's table is partial and in-frame only. This table holds 500,000 or so clones, 75% to 90% found once. The sample in question was peripheral blood, obtained in a trial of Ad26.COV2.S vaccine versus placebo. These receptors all come from a person between 18 and 65 years old who received the Ad26.COV2.S COVID-19 vaccine or a placebo.

The rearrangement links TRBV5-1 to TRBJ2-2; 7 bases fit TRBD2. With 2 bases clipped from V and 6 bases from J, the junction kept 10 bases outside the gene matches. CDR1 is SGHRS and CDR2 is YFSETQ in the germline V gene. The CDR3 is made up of 16 amino acids. CDR3 nucleotide sequence: TGCGCCAGCAGCTTACTGGGGCCGGGGGGTTCCGGGGAGCTGTTTTTT. Translated, it gives CASSLLGPGGSGELFF. Supplemented by reference TRBV5-1 and TRBJ2-2, the full variable domain reads KAGVTQTPRYLIKTRGQQVTLSCSPISGHRSVSWYQQTPGQGLQFLFEYFSETQRNKGNFPGRFSGRQFSNSRSEMNVSTLELGDSALYLCASSLLGPGGSGELFFGEGSRLTVL.

With regard to this clone: The same CDR3 is also encoded by other DNA sequences in this sample. The chain recombines TRBV5-1 with TRBJ1-3; no reliable D call. Trimming left V 0 bases short and J 0 bases short, with 7 bases between. Germline V lookup: CDR1 SGHRS, CDR2 YFSETQ. This CDR3 contains 15 residues. Here the CDR3 DNA reads TGCGCCAGCAGCTTGGCGGCCGGCTCTGGAAACACCATATATTTT. As protein: CASSLAAGSGNTIYF.

The rearrangement joins TRBV19 to TRBJ1-2; D gene ambiguous. Germline V gene lookup returns CDR1 LNHDA and CDR2 SQIVND (reference sequence). The CDR3 spans 15 residues. Trimming took 5 bases from V and 4 from J, leaving 17 bases between them. CDR3 DNA sequence: TGTGCCAGTAGTGGGGAAGGGTCGCTACCCTATGGCTACACCTTC. Residues: CASSGEGSLPYGYTF.

The V gene is TRBV7-2, the J gene TRBJ2-7, with D perhaps matching TRBD2 (7 bases). V shed 6 bases and J shed 6 bases, with 21 bases lying between them. The CDR3 runs 15 residues. Germline values: CDR1 SGHTA, CDR2 FQGNSA. This CDR3 reads CASSSLGGAVTEQYF. DNA for the CDR3: TGTGCCAGCAGTTCCTTGGGGGGGGCGGTAACCGAGCAGTACTTC. The full variable domain, its missing parts supplied by reference TRBV7-2 and TRBJ2-7, is GAGVSQSPSNKVTEKGKDVELRCDPISGHTALYWYRQSLGQGLEFLIYFQGNSAPDKSGLPSDRFSAERTGGSVSTLTIQRTQQEDSAVYLCASSSLGGAVTEQYFGPGTRLTVT.

The chain joins TRBV18 to TRBJ2-2, with TRBD1 matching 8 bases. CDR3 length equals 16 residues. Germline V gene data show CDR1 as KGHSH and CDR2 as LQKENI. The V and J ends lost 6 bases and 1 base, in that order; junction bases with no gene match: 7. DNA for the CDR3: TGTGCCAGCTCCAACCAGGGGGCGGTGAACACCGGGGAGCTGTTTTTT. Translated, it gives CASSNQGAVNTGELFF.

The V and J genes are TRBV19 and TRBJ1-2; TRBD1 is a possible D gene (5 bases). This CDR3 spans 14 amino acids. The V gene's germline CDR1 is LNHDA and CDR2 SQIVND (reference sequence). Between the trimmed V and J ends, which lost 0 bases and 7 bases, there was a span of 12 bases. The CDR3 DNA reads TGTGCCAGTAGTATAGATCGGTTTGGGGGTGGCTACACCTTC. Amino acids: CASSIDRFGGGYTF.

This chain uses TRBV19 with TRBJ1-1; D might be TRBD1 (5 bases). The V gene lost 3 bases and the J gene lost 3 bases, with 17 bases spanning the gap. Germline-derived CDR1 and CDR2 are LNHDA and SQIVND (reference sequence). This CDR3 contains 16 residues. The CDR3 DNA reads as TGTGCCAGTAGTATGATGGCGTGGGGCCCAGACACTGAAGCTTTCTTT. Its protein is CASSMMAWGPDTEAFF.

The rearrangement links TRBV4-3 to TRBJ1-4; 9 positions match TRBD1. V was clipped by 0 bases and J by 0 bases; unmatched bases: 2. Germline-derived CDR1 and CDR2 are LGHNA and YSLEER. The CDR3 spans 17 residues. As DNA, the CDR3 is TGCGCCAGCAGCCAAGATTGGACAGGGGCAACTAATGAAAAACTGTTTTTT. This gives the protein CASSQDWTGATNEKLFF.

The CDR3 sequence is CANGDTQYF. CDR3 in DNA: TGCGCCAATGGCGATACGCAGTATTTT. V is TRBV4-1 and J is TRBJ2-3, with D hard to call. The CDR3 runs 9 residues. CDR1 is MGHRA, CDR2 YSYEKL, per germline. Trimming stripped 10 bases from V and 6 bases from J, with 5 bases between.

The rearrangement joins TRBV15 to TRBJ1-2; D is possibly TRBD1 (6 bases). Germline V gene lookup returns CDR1 LNHNV and CDR2 YYDKDF (reference sequence). V lost 6 bases, J lost 1 base, and 9 bases lay in between. The CDR3 runs 13 residues. The CDR3 DNA sequence: TGTGCCACCAGGGACAGTTTTAACTATGGCTACACCTTC. It encodes CATRDSFNYGYTF.

The CDR3 nucleotides are TGTGCCAGCAGCCAAGATCCGGTGTACACTGAAGCTTTCTTT. It specifies CASSQDPVYTEAFF. The rearrangement uses TRBV14 and TRBJ1-1; no firm D call. Trimming left V 0 bases short and J 3 bases short, with 8 bases between. The germline V gene encodes CDR1 SGHDN and CDR2 FVKESK. This CDR3 is 14 amino acids long.

This rearrangement joins TRBV7-3 to TRBJ2-1; no definite D call. The CDR3 contains 11 residues. The germline CDR1 and CDR2 sequences are SGHTA and FQGTGA. The V end lost 2 bases, the J end lost 5 bases, and 1 base lay between the germline ends. Here the CDR3 reads CASSLDNEQFF. DNA for the CDR3: TGTGCCAGCAGCTTAGACAATGAGCAGTTCTTC. The variable domain in full, with the rest retrieved from reference TRBV7-3 and TRBJ2-1, is GAGVSQTPSNKVTEKGKYVELRCDPISGHTALYWYRQSLGQGPEFLIYFQGTGAADDSGLPNDRFFAVRPEGSVSTLKIQRTERGDSAVYLCASSLDNEQFFGPGTRLTVL.

This chain uses TRBV5-1 with TRBJ1-1; 12 bases line up with TRBD1. This CDR3 contains 15 residues. Trimming removed 4 bases from V and 1 base from J; junction bases left unmatched: 2. CDR1 SGHRS and CDR2 YFSETQ come from the germline V gene. This CDR3 is CASSRGQGANTEAFF. In nucleotides, the CDR3 is TGCGCCAGCAGCCGGGGACAGGGGGCGAACACTGAAGCTTTCTTT.

This chain links TRBV14 with TRBJ2-3, with D unclear. CDR1 is SGHDN, CDR2 FVKESK, per germline. The V end lost 4 bases, the J end lost 6 bases, and 5 bases lay between the germline ends. The CDR3 totals 11 residues. CDR3: CASSLYDTQYF. The CDR3 DNA reads TGTGCCAGCAGCCTATACGATACGCAGTATTTT.

The chain's CDR3 is CAWKSSSSGTDTQYF. The DNA of the CDR3 is TGTGCCTGGAAGTCTAGCTCAAGTGGCACAGATACGCAGTATTTT. The chain uses TRBV30 and TRBJ2-3; tentatively, D is TRBD2 (5 bases). Looked up from germline, CDR1 is GTSNPN and CDR2 is SVGIG (reference sequence). Trimming took 4 bases from V and 1 from J, leaving 15 bases between them. This CDR3 has 15 residues.

The V and J genes are TRBV5-1 and TRBJ2-2, with D perhaps TRBD1 (5 bases). This CDR3 spans 16 amino acids. The ends were cut back, 0 bases at V and 7 bases at J, with 16 bases in the middle. Germline loops: CDR1 SGHRS, CDR2 YFSETQ. As DNA, the CDR3 is TGCGCCAGCAGCTTGGGTCAGGGCGGTTTGTACGGGGAGCTGTTTTTT. Its protein product is CASSLGQGGLYGELFF. The full variable domain, with the rest looked up from reference TRBV5-1 and TRBJ2-2, is KAGVTQTPRYLIKTRGQQVTLSCSPISGHRSVSWYQQTPGQGLQFLFEYFSETQRNKGNFPGRFSGRQFSNSRSEMNVSTLELGDSALYLCASSLGQGGLYGELFFGEGSRLTVL.

The CDR3 loop is CATPGLTKETQYF. The CDR3, as DNA: TGTGCCACCCCAGGGTTGACTAAAGAGACCCAGTACTTC. The chain is built from TRBV24-1 and TRBJ2-5, with D perhaps matching TRBD1 or TRBD2 (5 bases each). V was trimmed by 9 bases and J by 3 bases, leaving 13 bases between them. The CDR3 loop spans 13 amino acids. The germline gives CDR1 KGHDR, CDR2 SFDVKD.

This clone turned up a few times. This sequence joins TRBV11-3 and TRBJ2-7, with 9 positions matching TRBD2. Germline CDR1 SGHNT, CDR2 YENEEA. V lost 1 base and J lost 2; bases outside the gene matches: 3. The CDR3 consists of 15 residues. DNA of the CDR3: TGTGCCAGCAGCTTAGGGACTAGCGCGACCTACGAGCAGTACGTC. This sequence encodes CASSLGTSATYEQYV.

The chain's CDR3 is CASSQDRTFF. As DNA, the CDR3 is TGTGCCAGCAGCCAAGATCGGACGTTCTTC. This chain joins TRBV3-1 (or the pseudogene TRBV3-2) and TRBJ2-1; D not certain. Trimming left V 0 bases short and J 15 bases short, with 6 bases between. Germline-derived CDR1 and CDR2 are LGHDT and YNNKEL (reference sequence). This CDR3 has 10 amino acids.

V usage is TRBV7-9 and J usage is TRBJ2-1, with TRBD1 as a possible D gene (5 bases). Germline lookup yields CDR1 SEHNR and CDR2 FQNEAQ (reference sequence). The CDR3 runs 14 residues. Trimming cost V 5 bases and J 1 base, with 9 bases left between them. For the CDR3, the DNA is TGTGCCAGCAGCCCAGGGCGATCCTACAATGAGCAGTTCTTC. This gives the protein CASSPGRSYNEQFF.